This TCR beta chain was recovered during a study of T cell responses to AZD1222 COVID-19 vaccine. The CDR3 is 13 residues long. Germline V gene sequence: CDR1 LNHDA, CDR2 SQIVND (reference sequence). Trimming stripped 6 bases from V and 8 bases from J, with 15 bases between. Some clones are missing from TCRdb's copy, which holds only in-frame ones; the method was immunoSEQ multiplex PCR. The data show approximately 180,000 clones, around 89% seen once. Regarding this clone: Its antigen is as yet unknown.

Study-wide findings and caveats: Increases in Spike-specific TCR breadth and depth were seen after two AZD1222 doses.

Sequenced here: peripheral blood, sampled 28 days after the second dose of the MenACWY control vaccine. The receptor comes from an adult who received the MenACWY meningococcal vaccine as a control. The chain has TRBV19 and TRBJ2-3; possibly TRBD2 for D (6 bases). CDR3 protein: CASREGAISTQYF. The CDR3 nucleotides read TGTGCCAGTAGGGAGGGCGCGATCTCTACGCAGTATTTT. Combining the CDR3 with reference TRBV19 and TRBJ2-3 gives the whole variable domain DGGITQSPKYLFRKEGQNVTLSCEQNLNHDAMYWYRQDPGQGLRLIYYSQIVNDFQKGDIAEGYSVSREKKESFPLTVTSAQKNPTAFYLCASREGAISTQYFGPGTRLTVL.